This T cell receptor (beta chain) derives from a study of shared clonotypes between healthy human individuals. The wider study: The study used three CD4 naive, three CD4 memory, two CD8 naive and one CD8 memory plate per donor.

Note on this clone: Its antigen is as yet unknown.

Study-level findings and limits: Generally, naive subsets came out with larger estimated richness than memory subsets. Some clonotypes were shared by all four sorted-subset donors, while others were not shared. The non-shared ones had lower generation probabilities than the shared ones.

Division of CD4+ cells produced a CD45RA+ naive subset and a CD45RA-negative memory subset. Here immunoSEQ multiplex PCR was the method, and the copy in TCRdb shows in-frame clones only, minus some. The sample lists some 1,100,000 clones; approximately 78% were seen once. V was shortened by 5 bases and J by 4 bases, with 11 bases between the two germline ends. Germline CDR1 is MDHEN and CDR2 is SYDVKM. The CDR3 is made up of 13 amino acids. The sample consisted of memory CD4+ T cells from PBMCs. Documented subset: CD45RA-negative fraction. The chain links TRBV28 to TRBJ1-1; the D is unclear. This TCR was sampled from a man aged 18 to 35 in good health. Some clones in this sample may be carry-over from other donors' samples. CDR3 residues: CASSPRGGTEAFF. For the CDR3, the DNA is TGTGCCAGCAGTCCACGGGGAGGCACTGAAGCTTTCTTT.